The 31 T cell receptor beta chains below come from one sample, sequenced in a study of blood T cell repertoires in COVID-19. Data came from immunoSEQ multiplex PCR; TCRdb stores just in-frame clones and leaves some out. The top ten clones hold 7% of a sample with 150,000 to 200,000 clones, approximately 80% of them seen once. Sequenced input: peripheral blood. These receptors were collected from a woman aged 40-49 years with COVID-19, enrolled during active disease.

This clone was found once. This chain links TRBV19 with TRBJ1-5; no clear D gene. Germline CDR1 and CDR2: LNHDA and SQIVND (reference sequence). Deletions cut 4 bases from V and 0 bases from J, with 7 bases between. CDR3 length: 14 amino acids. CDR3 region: CASSSTYSNQPQHF. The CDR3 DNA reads TGTGCCAGTAGTAGCACCTATAGCAATCAGCCCCAGCATTTT.

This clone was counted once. The CDR3 protein is CASSQGIRGGRETQYF. For the CDR3, the DNA is TGTGCCAGCAGCCAAGGAATACGGGGGGGCCGAGAGACCCAGTACTTC. The chain joins TRBV3-1 (or the pseudogene TRBV3-2) to TRBJ2-5, with 8 bases lining up with TRBD2. With V trimmed by 1 base and J by 4 bases, 8 bases remained unmatched. From germline, CDR1 is LGHDT and CDR2 YNNKEL (reference sequence). The CDR3 loop spans 16 amino acids.

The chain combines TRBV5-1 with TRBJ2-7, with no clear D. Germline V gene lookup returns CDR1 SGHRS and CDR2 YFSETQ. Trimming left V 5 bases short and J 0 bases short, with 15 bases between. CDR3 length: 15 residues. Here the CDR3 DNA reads TGCGCCAGCAGGATTTTAGCCGTTAGCTCCTACGAGCAGTACTTC. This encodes CASRILAVSSYEQYF.

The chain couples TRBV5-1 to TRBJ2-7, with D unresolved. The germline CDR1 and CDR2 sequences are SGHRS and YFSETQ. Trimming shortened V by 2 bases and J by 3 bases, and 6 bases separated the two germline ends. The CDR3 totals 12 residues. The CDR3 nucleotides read TGCGCCAGCAGCTTTTCCGGCTACGAGCAGTACTTC. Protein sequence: CASSFSGYEQYF.

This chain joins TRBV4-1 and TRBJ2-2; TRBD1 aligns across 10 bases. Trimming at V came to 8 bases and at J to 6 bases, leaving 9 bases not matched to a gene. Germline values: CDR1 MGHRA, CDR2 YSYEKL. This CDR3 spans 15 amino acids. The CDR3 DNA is TGCGCCAGCCTCCTTTTGACAGGGGGCCCCGGGGAGCTGTTTTTT. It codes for CASLLLTGGPGELFF.

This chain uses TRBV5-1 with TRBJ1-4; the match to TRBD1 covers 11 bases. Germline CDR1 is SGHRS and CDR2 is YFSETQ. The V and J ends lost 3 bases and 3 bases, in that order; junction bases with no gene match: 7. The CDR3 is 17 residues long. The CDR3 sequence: CASSWTGGAWANEKLFF. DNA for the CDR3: TGCGCCAGCAGCTGGACAGGGGGCGCCTGGGCTAATGAAAAACTGTTTTTT.

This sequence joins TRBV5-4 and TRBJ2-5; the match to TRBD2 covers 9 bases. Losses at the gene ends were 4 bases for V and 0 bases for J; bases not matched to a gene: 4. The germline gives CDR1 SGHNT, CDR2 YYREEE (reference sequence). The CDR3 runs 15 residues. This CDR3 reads CASSPQRGDQETQYF. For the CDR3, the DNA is TGTGCCAGCAGCCCCCAGCGGGGGGACCAAGAGACCCAGTACTTC.

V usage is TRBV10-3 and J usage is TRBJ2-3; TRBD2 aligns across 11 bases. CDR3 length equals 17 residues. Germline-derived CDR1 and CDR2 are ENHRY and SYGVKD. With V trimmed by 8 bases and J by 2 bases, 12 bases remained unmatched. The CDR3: CAIATSGGYNPTDTQYF. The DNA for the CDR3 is TGTGCCATCGCTACTAGCGGGGGCTACAATCCCACAGATACGCAGTATTTT.

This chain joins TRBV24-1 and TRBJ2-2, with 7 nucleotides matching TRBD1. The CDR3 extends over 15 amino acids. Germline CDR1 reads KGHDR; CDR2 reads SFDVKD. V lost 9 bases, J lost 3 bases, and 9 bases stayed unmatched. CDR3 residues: CATHAGTADTGELFF. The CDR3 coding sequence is TGTGCCACCCACGCCGGGACAGCGGACACCGGGGAGCTGTTTTTT.

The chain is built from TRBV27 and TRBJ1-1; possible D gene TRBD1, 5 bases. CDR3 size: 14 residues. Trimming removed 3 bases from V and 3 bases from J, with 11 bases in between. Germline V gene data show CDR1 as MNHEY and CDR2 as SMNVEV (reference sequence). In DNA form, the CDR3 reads TGTGCCAGCAGTTTGTGGGAACAGGACACTGAAGCTTTCTTT. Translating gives CASSLWEQDTEAFF.

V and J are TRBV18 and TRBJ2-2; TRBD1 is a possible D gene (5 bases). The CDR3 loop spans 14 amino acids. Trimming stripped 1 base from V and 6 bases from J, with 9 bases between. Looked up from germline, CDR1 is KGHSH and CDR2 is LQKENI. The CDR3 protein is CASSPLDSAGELFF. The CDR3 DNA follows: TGTGCCAGCTCACCACTAGACAGCGCCGGGGAGCTGTTTTTT.

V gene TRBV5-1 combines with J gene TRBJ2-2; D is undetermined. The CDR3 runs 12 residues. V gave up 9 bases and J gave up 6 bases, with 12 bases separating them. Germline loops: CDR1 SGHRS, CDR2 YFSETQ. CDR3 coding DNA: TGCGCCACCCAGGCCCCACCCGGGGAGCTGTTTTTT. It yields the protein CATQAPPGELFF.

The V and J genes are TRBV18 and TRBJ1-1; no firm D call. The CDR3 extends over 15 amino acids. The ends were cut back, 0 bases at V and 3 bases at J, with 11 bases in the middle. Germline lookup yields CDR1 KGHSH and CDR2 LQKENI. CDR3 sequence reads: CASSPPVNGDTEAFF. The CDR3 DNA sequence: TGTGCCAGCTCACCACCGGTAAACGGAGACACTGAAGCTTTCTTT.

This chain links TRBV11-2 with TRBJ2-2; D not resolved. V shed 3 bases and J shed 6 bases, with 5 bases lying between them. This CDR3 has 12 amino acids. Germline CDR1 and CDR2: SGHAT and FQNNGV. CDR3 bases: TGTGCCAGCAGCTTGGCTTCCGGGGAGCTGTTTTTT. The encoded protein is CASSLASGELFF. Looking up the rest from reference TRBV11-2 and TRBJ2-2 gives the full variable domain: EAGVAQSPRYKIIEKRQSVAFWCNPISGHATLYWYQQILGQGPKLLIQFQNNGVVDDSQLPKDRFSAERLKGVDSTLKIQPAKLEDSAVYLCASSLASGELFFGEGSRLTVL.

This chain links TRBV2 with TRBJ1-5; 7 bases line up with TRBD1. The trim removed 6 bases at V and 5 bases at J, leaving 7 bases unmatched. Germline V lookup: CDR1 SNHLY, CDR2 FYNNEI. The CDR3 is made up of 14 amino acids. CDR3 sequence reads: CASRLDRDDQPQHF. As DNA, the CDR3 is TGTGCCAGCAGACTAGACAGGGACGATCAGCCCCAGCATTTT.

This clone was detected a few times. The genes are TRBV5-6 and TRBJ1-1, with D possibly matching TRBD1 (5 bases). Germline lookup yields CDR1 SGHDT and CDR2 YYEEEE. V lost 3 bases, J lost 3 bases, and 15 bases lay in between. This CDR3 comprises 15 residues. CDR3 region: CASSSTWAGDTEAFF. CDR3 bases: TGTGCCAGCAGCTCAACGTGGGCGGGGGACACTGAAGCTTTCTTT.

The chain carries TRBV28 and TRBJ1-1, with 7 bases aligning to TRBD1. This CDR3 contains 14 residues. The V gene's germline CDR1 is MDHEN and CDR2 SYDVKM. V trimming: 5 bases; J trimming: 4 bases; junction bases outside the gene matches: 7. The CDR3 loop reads CASSQQGDITEAFF. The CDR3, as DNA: TGTGCCAGCAGTCAGCAGGGGGATATCACTGAAGCTTTCTTT.

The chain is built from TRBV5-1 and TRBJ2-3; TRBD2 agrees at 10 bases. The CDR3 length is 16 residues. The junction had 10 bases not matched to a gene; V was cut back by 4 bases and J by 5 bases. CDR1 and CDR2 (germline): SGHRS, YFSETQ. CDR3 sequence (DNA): TGCGCCAGCAGCCACGGAGGAGCGGGAGGGCAAGATACGCAGTATTTT. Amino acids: CASSHGGAGGQDTQYF.

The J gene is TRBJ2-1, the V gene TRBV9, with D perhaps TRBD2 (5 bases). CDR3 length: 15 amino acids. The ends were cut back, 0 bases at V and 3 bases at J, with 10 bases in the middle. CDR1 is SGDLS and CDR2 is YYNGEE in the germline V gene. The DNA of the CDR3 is TGTGCCAGCAGCGTAGGGGTAGACTACTACAATGAGCAGTTCTTC. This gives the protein CASSVGVDYYNEQFF.

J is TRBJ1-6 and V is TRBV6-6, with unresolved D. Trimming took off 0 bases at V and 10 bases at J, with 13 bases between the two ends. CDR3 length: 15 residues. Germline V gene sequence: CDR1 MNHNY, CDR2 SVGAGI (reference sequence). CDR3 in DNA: TGTGCCAGCAGTTACTCGATACAGATCCCCTCACCCCTCCACTTT. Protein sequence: CASSYSIQIPSPLHF.

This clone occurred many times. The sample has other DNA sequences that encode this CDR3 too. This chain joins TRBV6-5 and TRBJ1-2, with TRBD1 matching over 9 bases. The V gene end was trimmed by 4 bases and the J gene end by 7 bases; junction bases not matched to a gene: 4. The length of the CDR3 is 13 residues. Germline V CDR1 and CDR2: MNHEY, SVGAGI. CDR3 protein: CASSFRQGGGYTF. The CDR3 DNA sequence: TGTGCCAGCAGTTTTCGACAGGGGGGTGGCTACACCTTC.

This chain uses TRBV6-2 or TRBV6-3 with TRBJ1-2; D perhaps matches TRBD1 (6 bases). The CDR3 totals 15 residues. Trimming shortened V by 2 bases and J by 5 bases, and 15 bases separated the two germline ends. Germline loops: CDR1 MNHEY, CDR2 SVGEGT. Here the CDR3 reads CASSYGGGRRYGYTF. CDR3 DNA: TGTGCCAGCAGTTACGGGGGGGGGCGCCGGTATGGCTACACCTTC.

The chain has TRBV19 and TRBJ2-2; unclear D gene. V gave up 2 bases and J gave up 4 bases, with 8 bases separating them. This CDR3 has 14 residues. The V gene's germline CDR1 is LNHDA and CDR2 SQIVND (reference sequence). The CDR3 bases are TGTGCCAGTAGTATATCGAGCGCCACCGGGGAGCTGTTTTTT. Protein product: CASSISSATGELFF.

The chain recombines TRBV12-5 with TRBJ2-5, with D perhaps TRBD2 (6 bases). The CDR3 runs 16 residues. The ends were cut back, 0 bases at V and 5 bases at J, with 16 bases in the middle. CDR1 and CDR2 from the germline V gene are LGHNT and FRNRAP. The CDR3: CASGLVLPDGGETQYF. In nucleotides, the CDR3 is TGTGCTAGTGGTTTGGTACTGCCAGACGGAGGGGAGACCCAGTACTTC.

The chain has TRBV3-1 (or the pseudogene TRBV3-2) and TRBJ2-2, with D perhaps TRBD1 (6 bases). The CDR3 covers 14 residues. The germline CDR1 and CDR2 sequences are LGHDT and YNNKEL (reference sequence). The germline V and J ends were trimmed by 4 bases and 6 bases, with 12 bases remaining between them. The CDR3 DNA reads TGTGCCAGCAGCCGACGAACAGGGTCCGGGGAGCTGTTTTTT. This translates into CASSRRTGSGELFF.

The CDR3 DNA is TGTGCCAGTAGTATAAGGGGACAGAAGAACACTGAAGCTTTCTTT. It yields the protein CASSIRGQKNTEAFF. The chain recombines TRBV19 with TRBJ1-1; 7 bases are a match to TRBD1. Germline V gene lookup returns CDR1 LNHDA and CDR2 SQIVND (reference sequence). The length of the CDR3 is 15 residues. The junction had 4 bases not matched to a gene; V was cut back by 2 bases and J by 1 base.

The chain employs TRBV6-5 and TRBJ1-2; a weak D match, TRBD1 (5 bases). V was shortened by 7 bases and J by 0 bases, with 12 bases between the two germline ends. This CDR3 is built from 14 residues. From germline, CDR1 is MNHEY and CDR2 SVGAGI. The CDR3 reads CASKDTTANYGYTF. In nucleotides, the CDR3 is TGTGCCAGCAAAGATACGACAGCTAACTATGGCTACACCTTC.

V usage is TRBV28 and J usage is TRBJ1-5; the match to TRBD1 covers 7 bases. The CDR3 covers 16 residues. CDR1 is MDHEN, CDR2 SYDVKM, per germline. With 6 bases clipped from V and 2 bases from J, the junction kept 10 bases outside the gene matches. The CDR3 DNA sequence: TGTGCCAGCAGATCGCCAGGGGGTATTGGCAATCAGCCCCAGCATTTT. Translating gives CASRSPGGIGNQPQHF.

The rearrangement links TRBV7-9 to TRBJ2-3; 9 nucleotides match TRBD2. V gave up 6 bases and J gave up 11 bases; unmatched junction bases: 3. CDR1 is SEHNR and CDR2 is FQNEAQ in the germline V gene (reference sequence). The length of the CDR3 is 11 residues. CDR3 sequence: CASSQTSGQYF. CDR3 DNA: TGTGCCAGCAGTCAGACTAGCGGGCAGTATTTT.

CDR3 residues: CASSIRLANTGELFF. The CDR3 bases are TGTGCCAGTAGTATTAGACTAGCGAACACCGGGGAGCTGTTTTTT. The rearrangement links TRBV19 to TRBJ2-2; TRBD2 is a possible D gene (6 bases). Germline V gene lookup returns CDR1 LNHDA and CDR2 SQIVND (reference sequence). CDR3 length equals 15 residues. Trimming removed 3 bases from V and 0 bases from J, with 8 bases in between.

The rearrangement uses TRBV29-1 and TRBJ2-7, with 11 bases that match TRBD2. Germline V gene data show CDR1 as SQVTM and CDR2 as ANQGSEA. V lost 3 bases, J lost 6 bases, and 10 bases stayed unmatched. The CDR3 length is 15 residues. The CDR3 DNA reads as TGCAGCGTTGAGCCCCGGCTAGCGGGGGGAGGCGAGCAGTACTTC. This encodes CSVEPRLAGGGEQYF.